Listed below are T cell receptor beta chains from one sample, sequenced in a study of T cells after posttransplantation cyclophosphamide. Profiled with immunoSEQ multiplex PCR; TCRdb holds only in-frame clones, not every one. The table lists 15,000 to 20,000 clones, 87% of them singletons, with around 7.9% in the top ten. The sequences come from PBMCs, collected after allogeneic stem cell transplant with posttransplant cyclophosphamide. The receptors here all came from a female patient aged 35 to 55 who received an allogeneic stem cell transplant from a related donor, was CMV-positive, and had no GVHD. Some T cells may be the graft donor's. CDR3s include the opening cysteine and the closing phenylalanine or tryptophan. The order of the fields is clone size, J gene, V gene, D gene, CDR3 protein, CDR3 DNA. D genes are given only for firm matches. Where a row states a size, it is once, few, many or the class of an expanded clone; other rows omit it.

>NA|TRBJ1-5|TRBV28|TRBD1
CASSPPGQGEGQPQHF
TGTGCCAGCAGTCCACCGGGACAGGGGGAAGGTCAGCCCCAGCATTTT
>NA|TRBJ2-7|TRBV7-9|NA
CASSSPRRGDEQYF
TGTGCCAGCAGTTCGCCGCGGCGCGGGGACGAGCAGTACTTC
>NA|TRBJ2-2|TRBV7-8|NA
CASSQSWTVTGELFF
TGTGCCAGCAGTCAATCCTGGACAGTCACCGGGGAGCTGTTTTTT
>NA|TRBJ2-7|TRBV7-9|TRBD1
CASSPGTGPYEQYF
TGTGCCAGCAGTCCGGGGACAGGGCCCTACGAGCAGTACTTC
>NA|TRBJ2-1|TRBV9|TRBD1
CASGPRQGYNEQFF
TGTGCCAGCGGGCCGAGACAGGGCTACAATGAGCAGTTCTTC
>NA|TRBJ2-7|TRBV19|NA
CASSIVLAYEQYF
TGTGCCAGTAGTATAGTACTAGCCTACGAGCAGTACTTC
>NA|TRBJ2-3|TRBV2|NA
CASLGAAPQAWQYF
TGTGCCAGCTTGGGGGCGGCGCCCCAAGCTTGGCAGTATTTT
>NA|TRBJ2-1|TRBV7-2|NA
CASSFKRFSYNEQFF
TGTGCCAGCAGCTTTAAGCGGTTTTCCTACAATGAGCAGTTCTTC
>NA|TRBJ1-1|TRBV7-6|NA
CASGTGVSEAFF
TGTGCCAGCGGAACGGGAGTCAGTGAAGCTTTCTTT
>NA|TRBJ2-5|TRBV5-1|TRBD1
CASSSRTGTETQYF
TGCGCCAGCAGCTCCCGGACAGGCACGGAGACCCAGTACTTC
>NA|TRBJ1-2|TRBV5-1|NA
CASSLIQNYGYTF
TGCGCCAGCAGCTTGATCCAGAACTATGGCTACACCTTC
>NA|TRBJ2-5|TRBV10-2|TRBD2
CASRSSGRAGETQYF
TGCGCCAGCAGGTCTAGCGGGAGGGCCGGGGAGACCCAGTACTTC
>NA|TRBJ1-1|TRBV9|NA
CASSVATERTEAFF
TGTGCCAGCAGCGTAGCTACAGAAAGGACTGAAGCTTTCTTT
>NA|TRBJ1-3|TRBV7-3|TRBD1
CASSSQGQAGNTIYF
TGTGCCAGCAGTTCACAGGGGCAAGCTGGAAACACCATATATTTT
>NA|TRBJ2-6|TRBV5-1|NA
CASSLTPGSGANVLTF
TGCGCCAGCAGCTTAACTCCAGGGTCTGGGGCCAACGTCCTGACTTTC
>NA|TRBJ1-1|TRBV30|NA
CAWSRGHFNTEAFF
TGTGCCTGGAGTCGGGGACACTTCAACACTGAAGCTTTCTTT
>NA|TRBJ2-3|TRBV18|NA
CASSPVVGASADTQYF
TGTGCCAGCTCACCAGTGGTTGGAGCATCCGCAGATACGCAGTATTTT
>NA|TRBJ2-3|TRBV7-3|NA
CASQKWERSDTQYF
TGTGCCAGCCAAAAGTGGGAGCGTTCAGATACGCAGTATTTT
>once|TRBJ2-7|TRBV19|TRBD1
CASSTPGTGKTYEQYF
TGTGCCAGTAGTACCCCCGGGACAGGAAAAACCTACGAGCAGTACTTC
>NA|TRBJ2-2|TRBV18|TRBD1
CASSPNRGNTGELFF
TGTGCCAGCTCACCAAACAGGGGAAACACCGGGGAGCTGTTTTTT
>once|TRBJ1-1|TRBV19|TRBD1
CASRSQGAGTEAFF
TGTGCCAGTAGGTCACAGGGGGCTGGCACTGAAGCTTTCTTT
>NA|TRBJ2-7|TRBV28|NA
CASSLVGGVTYEQYF
TGTGCCAGCAGTTTAGTAGGGGGAGTCACCTACGAGCAGTACTTC
>NA|TRBJ2-7|TRBV28|NA
CASGAAVARDYEQYF
TGTGCCAGCGGGGCGGCCGTCGCGAGAGACTACGAGCAGTACTTC
>few|TRBJ1-1|TRBV14|NA
CASRHAGELAEAFF
TGTGCCAGCAGGCACGCGGGGGAATTGGCTGAAGCTTTCTTT
>NA|TRBJ2-7|TRBV4-2|TRBD2
CASSQVLGLAGVSYEQYF
TGTGCCAGCAGCCAAGTTTTAGGACTAGCGGGAGTCTCCTACGAGCAGTACTTC
>NA|TRBJ2-1|TRBV29-1|TRBD2
CSVEARLAGGPGIEQFF
TGCAGCGTTGAAGCGCGGCTAGCGGGAGGGCCGGGAATTGAGCAGTTCTTC
>few|TRBJ1-1|TRBV5-6|NA
CASSFDRNTEAFF
TGTGCCAGCAGCTTCGACAGGAACACTGAAGCTTTCTTT
>NA|TRBJ1-1|TRBV29-1|NA
CSVEAGRNTEAFF
TGCAGCGTTGAAGCAGGGCGGAACACTGAAGCTTTCTTT
>NA|TRBJ1-2|TRBV2|NA
CASRAAANYGYTF
TGTGCCAGCAGGGCGGCAGCTAACTATGGCTACACCTTC
>NA|TRBJ2-7|TRBV7-2|TRBD1
CASSLLGQGSEQYF
TGTGCCAGCAGCTTATTGGGACAGGGCTCCGAGCAGTACTTC
>NA|TRBJ2-3|TRBV2|TRBD2
CASSGLAAGETDTQYF
TGTGCCAGCAGTGGACTAGCCGCGGGGGAAACAGATACGCAGTATTTT
>NA|TRBJ2-7|TRBV7-9|TRBD2
CASSSYLAGAYEQYF
TGTGCCAGCAGCTCCTACCTAGCGGGAGCCTACGAGCAGTACTTC
>NA|TRBJ2-5|TRBV6-5|NA
CASRERQGFLETQYF
NA
>NA|TRBJ2-7|TRBV7-2|NA
CASSLGNPYEQYF
TGTGCCAGCAGCTTGGGCAACCCCTACGAGCAGTACTTC
>NA|TRBJ2-3|TRBV30|NA
CAWSTGRVDTQYF
TGTGCCTGGAGTACGGGTCGGGTAGATACGCAGTATTTT
>NA|TRBJ1-5|TRBV21-1|NA
CASSIAGDMCGSNQPQHF
TGTGCCAGCAGCATCGCAGGGGATATGTGCGGGAGCAATCAGCCCCAGCATTTT
>NA|TRBJ2-7|TRBV30|TRBD1
CAWSRPGTGAYEQYF
TGTGCCTGGAGTAGACCCGGGACAGGGGCCTACGAGCAGTACTTC